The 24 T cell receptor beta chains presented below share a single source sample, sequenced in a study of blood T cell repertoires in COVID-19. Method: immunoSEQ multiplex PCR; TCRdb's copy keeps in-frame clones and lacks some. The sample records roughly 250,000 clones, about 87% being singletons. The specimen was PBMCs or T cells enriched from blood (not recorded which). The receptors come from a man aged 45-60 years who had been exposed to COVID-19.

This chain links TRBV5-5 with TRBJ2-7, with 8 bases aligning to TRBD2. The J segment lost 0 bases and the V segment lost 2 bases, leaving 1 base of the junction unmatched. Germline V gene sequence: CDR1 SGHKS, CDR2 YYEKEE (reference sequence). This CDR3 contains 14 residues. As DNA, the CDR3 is TGTGCCAGCAGCTTTAGCGGGACCTCCTACGAGCAGTACGTC. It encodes CASSFSGTSYEQYV.

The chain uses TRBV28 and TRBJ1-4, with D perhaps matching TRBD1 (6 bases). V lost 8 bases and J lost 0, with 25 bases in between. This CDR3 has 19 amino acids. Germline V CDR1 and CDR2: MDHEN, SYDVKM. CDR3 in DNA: TGTGCCAGCTCGGCAGGGGTGCTATCTGGGCTCCCAACTAATGAAAAACTGTTTTTT. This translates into CASSAGVLSGLPTNEKLFF.

In nucleotides, the CDR3 is TGTGCCTCCGGGACTAGCGGGAGCAGAGGTGAGCAGTTCTTC. It encodes CASGTSGSRGEQFF. This chain connects TRBV15 to TRBJ2-1; 14 nucleotides agree with TRBD2. J lost 9 bases, V lost 11 bases, and 9 bases had no gene match. The CDR3 extends over 14 amino acids. Germline CDR1 and CDR2: LNHNV and YYDKDF (reference sequence).

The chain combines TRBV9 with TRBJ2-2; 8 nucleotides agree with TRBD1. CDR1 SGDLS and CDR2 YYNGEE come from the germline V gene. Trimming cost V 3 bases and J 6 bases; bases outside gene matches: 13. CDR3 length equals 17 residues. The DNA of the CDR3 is TGTGCCAGCAGCGAATCACAGGGGGGATTGGTCTCCGGGGAGCTGTTTTTT. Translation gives CASSESQGGLVSGELFF.

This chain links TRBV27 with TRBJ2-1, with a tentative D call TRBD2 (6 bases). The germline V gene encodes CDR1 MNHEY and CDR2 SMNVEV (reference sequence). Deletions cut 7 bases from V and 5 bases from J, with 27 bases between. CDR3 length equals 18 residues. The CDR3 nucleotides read TGTGCCAGCAAGTACAGCGCGGGGACCCAAGTTTACAACAATGAGCAGTTCTTC. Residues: CASKYSAGTQVYNNEQFF.

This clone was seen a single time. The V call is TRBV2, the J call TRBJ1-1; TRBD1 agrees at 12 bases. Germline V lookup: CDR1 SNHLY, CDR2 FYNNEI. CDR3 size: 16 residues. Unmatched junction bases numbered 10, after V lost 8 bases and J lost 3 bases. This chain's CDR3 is CASEVPGQGADTEAFF. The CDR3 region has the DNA TGTGCCAGCGAGGTCCCGGGACAGGGGGCGGACACTGAAGCTTTCTTT.

The CDR3 sequence is CASSPPPQHPNYGYTF. The CDR3 nucleotides are TGTGCCAGCAGTCCCCCCCCACAGCACCCTAACTATGGCTACACCTTC. V is TRBV7-9 and J is TRBJ1-2; D call uncertain. The germline CDR1 and CDR2 sequences are SEHNR and FQNEAQ (reference sequence). V was shortened by 6 bases and J by 0 bases, with 17 bases between the two germline ends. The CDR3 contains 16 residues. The full variable domain, with the rest looked up from reference TRBV7-9 and TRBJ1-2, is DTGVSQNPRHKITKRGQNVTFRCDPISEHNRLYWYRQTLGQGPEFLTYFQNEAQLEKSRLLSDRFSAERPKGSFSTLEIQRTEQGDSAMYLCASSPPPQHPNYGYTFGSGTRLTVV.

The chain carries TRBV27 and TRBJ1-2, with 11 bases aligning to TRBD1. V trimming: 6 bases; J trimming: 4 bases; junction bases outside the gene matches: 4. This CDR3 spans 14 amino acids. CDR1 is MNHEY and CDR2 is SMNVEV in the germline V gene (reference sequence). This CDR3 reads CASSRTGGSYGYTF. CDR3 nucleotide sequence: TGTGCCAGCAGCAGGACAGGGGGCAGCTATGGCTACACCTTC.

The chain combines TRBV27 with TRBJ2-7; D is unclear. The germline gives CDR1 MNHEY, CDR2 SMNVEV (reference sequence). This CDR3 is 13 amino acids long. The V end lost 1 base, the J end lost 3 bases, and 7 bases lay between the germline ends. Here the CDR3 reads CASSLYAFYEQYF. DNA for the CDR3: TGTGCCAGCAGTTTATACGCGTTCTACGAGCAGTACTTC.

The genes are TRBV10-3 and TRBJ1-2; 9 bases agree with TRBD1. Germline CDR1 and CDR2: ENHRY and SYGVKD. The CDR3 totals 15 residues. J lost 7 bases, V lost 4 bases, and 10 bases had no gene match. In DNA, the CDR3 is TGTGCCATCAGTGTGTCCGGGACAGGGACCGCTGGCTACACCTTC. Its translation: CAISVSGTGTAGYTF.

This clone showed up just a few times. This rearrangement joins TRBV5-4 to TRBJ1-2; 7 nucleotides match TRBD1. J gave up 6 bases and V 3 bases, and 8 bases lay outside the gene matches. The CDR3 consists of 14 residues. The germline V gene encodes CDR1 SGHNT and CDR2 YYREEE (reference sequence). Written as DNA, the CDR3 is TGTGCCAGCAGCTCCCAAGCACAGGGGAATGGCTACACCTTC. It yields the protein CASSSQAQGNGYTF.

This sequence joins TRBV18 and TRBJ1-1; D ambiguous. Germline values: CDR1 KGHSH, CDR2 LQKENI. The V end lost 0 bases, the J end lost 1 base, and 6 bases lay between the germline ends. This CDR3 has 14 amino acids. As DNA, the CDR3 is TGTGCCAGCTCACCACCCCCAGGGAACACTGAAGCTTTCTTT. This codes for CASSPPPGNTEAFF.

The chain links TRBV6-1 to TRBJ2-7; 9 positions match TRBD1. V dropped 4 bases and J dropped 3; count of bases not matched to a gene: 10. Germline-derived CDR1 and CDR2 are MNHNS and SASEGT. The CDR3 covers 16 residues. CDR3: CASSGSGDRVFYEQYV. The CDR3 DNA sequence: TGTGCCAGCAGTGGATCGGGGGACAGGGTATTCTACGAGCAGTACGTC.

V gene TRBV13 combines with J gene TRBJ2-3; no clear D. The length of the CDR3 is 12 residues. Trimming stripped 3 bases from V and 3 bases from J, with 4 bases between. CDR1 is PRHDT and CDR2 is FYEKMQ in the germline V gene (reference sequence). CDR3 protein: CASSFLTDTQYF. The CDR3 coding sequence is TGTGCCAGCAGCTTTCTGACAGATACGCAGTATTTT.

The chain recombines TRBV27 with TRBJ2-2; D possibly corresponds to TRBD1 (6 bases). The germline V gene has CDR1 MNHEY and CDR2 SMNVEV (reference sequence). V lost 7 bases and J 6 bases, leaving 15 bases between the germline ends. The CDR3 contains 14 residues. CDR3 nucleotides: TGTGCCAGCACCACCCCCAGGGGAGCCGGGGAGCTGTTTTTT. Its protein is CASTTPRGAGELFF.

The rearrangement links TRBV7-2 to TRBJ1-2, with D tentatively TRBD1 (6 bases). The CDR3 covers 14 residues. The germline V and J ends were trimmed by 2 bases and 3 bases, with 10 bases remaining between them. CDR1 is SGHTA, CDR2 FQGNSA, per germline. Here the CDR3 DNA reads TGTGCCAGCAGCTTACCAGGGGAATACTATGGCTACACCTTC. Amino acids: CASSLPGEYYGYTF.

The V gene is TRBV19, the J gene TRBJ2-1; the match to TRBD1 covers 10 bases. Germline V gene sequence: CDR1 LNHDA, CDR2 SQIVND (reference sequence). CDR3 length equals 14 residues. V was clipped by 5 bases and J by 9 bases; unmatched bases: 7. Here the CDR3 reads CASSPDRGWGEQFF. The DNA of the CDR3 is TGTGCCAGTAGTCCGGACAGGGGGTGGGGTGAGCAGTTCTTC. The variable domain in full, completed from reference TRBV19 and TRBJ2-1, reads DGGITQSPKYLFRKEGQNVTLSCEQNLNHDAMYWYRQDPGQGLRLIYYSQIVNDFQKGDIAEGYSVSREKKESFPLTVTSAQKNPTAFYLCASSPDRGWGEQFFGPGTRLTVL.

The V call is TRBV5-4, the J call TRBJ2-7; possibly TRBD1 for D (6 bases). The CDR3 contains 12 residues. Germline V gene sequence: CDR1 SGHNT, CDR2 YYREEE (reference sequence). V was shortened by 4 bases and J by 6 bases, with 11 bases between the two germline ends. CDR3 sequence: CASSLDRIEQYV. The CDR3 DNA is TGTGCCAGCAGCCTCGACAGGATCGAGCAGTACGTC.

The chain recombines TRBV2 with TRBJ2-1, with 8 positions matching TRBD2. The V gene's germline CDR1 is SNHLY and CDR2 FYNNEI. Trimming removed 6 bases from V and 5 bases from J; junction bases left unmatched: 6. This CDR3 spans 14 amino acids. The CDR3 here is CASSLLAENNEQFF. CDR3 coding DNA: TGTGCCAGCAGCTTACTAGCGGAAAACAATGAGCAGTTCTTC.

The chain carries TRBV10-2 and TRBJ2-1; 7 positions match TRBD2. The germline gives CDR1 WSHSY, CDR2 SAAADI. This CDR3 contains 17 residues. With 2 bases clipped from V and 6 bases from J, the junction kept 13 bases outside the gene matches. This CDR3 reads CASSEGPAGSSANEQFF. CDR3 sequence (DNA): TGCGCCAGCAGTGAGGGGCCAGCGGGGAGTTCGGCCAATGAGCAGTTCTTC.

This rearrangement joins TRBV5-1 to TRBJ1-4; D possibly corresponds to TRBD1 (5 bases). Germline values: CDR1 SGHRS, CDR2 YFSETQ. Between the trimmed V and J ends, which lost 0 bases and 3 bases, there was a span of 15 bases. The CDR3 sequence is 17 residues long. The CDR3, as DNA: TGCGCCAGCAGCTTGGAAAGGGGCGGTTCTTCTAATGAAAAACTGTTTTTT. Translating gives CASSLERGGSSNEKLFF.

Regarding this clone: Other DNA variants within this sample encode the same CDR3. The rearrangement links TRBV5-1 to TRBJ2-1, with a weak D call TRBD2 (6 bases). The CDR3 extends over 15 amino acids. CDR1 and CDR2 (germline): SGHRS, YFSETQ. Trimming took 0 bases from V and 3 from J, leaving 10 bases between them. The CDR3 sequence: CASSLGGGLYNEQFF. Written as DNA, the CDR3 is TGCGCCAGCAGCTTGGGCGGAGGGCTCTACAATGAGCAGTTCTTC.

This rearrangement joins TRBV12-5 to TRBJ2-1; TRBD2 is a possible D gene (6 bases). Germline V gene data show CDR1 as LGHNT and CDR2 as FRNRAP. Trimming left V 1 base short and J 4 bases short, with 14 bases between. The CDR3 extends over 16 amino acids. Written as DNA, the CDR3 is TGTGCTAGTGGTTTGGCGTGGGGGGAACTGTACAATGAGCAGTTCTTC. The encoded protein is CASGLAWGELYNEQFF.

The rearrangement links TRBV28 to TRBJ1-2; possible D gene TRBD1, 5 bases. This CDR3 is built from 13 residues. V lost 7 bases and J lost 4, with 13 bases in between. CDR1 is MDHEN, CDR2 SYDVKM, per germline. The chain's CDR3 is CASNRQNLYGYTF. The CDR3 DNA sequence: TGTGCCAGCAACCGACAGAACCTCTATGGCTACACCTTC.